This T cell receptor beta chain was sequenced in a study of early T cells in non-severe SARS-CoV-2 infection. Study-level information: Bulk RNA isolated from unsorted whole blood underwent sequencing; chains were not paired.

Study findings and constraints: VDJdb-based annotation leaned toward anti-spike CD8 responses and missed private and CD4 specificities.

About this clonotype itself: What it binds is unknown.

The TCR library protocol attached unique molecular identifiers to the individual cDNA molecules. Each CDR3 protein is one row after TCRdb ran MiXCR on the 5' RACE reads. Of about 46,000 distinct CDR3 sequences listed, about 5.3% are singletons. Germline CDR1 reads SGHRS; CDR2 reads YFSETQ. The V segment lost 5 bases and the J segment 3 bases; nucleotides outside the gene matches: 6. This CDR3 is built from 16 residues. The starting material was whole blood, obtained at baseline. The chain links TRBV5-1 to TRBJ2-2, with 11 bases lining up with TRBD2. This TCR was sampled from an adult who was a healthcare worker with PCR-confirmed SARS-CoV-2 infection or an uninfected control (not recorded which). The DNA of the CDR3 is TGCGCCAGCAGATCAACTAGCGGGAGCGACACCGGGGAGCTGTTTTTT. Encoded protein: CASRSTSGSDTGELFF.